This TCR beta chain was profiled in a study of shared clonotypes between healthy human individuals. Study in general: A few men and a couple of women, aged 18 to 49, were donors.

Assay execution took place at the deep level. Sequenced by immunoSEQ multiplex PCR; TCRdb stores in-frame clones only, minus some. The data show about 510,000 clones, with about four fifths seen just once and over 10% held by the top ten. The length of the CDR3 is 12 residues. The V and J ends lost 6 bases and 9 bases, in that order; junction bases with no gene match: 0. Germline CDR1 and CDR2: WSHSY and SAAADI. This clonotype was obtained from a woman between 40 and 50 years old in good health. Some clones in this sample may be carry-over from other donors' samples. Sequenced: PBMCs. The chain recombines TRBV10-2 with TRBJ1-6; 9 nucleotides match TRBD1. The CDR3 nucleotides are TGCGCCAGCAGGACAGGGGGTTCACCCCTCCACTTT. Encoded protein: CASRTGGSPLHF.